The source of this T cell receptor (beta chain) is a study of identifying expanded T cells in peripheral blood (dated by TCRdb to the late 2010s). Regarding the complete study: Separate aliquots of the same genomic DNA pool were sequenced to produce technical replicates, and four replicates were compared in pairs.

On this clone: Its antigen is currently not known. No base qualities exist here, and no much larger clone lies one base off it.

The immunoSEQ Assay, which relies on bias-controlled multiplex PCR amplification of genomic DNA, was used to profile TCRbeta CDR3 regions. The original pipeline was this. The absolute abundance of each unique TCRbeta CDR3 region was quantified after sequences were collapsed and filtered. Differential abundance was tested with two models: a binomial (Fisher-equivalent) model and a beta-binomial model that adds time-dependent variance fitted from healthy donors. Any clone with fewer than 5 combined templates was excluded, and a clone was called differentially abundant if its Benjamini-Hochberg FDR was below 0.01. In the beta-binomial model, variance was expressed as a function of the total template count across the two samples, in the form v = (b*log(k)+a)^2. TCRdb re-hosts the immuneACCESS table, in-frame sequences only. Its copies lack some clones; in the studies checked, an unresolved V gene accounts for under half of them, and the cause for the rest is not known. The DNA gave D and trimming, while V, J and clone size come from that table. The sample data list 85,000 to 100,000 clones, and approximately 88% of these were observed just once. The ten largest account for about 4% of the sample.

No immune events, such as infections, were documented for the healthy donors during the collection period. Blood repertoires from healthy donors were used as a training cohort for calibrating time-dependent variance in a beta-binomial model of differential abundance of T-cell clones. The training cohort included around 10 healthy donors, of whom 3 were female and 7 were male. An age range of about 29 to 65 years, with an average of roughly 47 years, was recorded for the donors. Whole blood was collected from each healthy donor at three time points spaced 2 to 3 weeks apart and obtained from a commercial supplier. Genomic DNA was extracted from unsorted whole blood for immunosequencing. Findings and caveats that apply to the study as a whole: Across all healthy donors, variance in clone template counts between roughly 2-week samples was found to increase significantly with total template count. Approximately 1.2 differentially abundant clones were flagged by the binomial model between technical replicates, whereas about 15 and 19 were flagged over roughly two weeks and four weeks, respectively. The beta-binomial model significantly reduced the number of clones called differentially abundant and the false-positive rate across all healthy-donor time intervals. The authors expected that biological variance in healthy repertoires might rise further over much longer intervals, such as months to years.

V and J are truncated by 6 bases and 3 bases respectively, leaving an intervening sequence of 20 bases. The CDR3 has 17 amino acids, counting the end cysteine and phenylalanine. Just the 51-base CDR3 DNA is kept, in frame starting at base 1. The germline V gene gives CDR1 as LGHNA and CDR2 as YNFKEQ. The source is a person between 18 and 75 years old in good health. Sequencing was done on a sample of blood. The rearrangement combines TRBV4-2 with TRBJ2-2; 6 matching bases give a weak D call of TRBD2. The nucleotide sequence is TGTGCCAGCAGTCCTGGGACGGGGGAGTCGGACACCGGGGAGCTGTTTTTT. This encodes CASSPGTGESDTGELFF.